These T cell receptor beta chains were read from a single sample in a study of tumor-infiltrating lymphocytes in oesophageal squamous cell carcinoma. TCRdb independently ran MiXCR on the PCR reads; one entry per CDR3 protein. The repertoire consists of about 10,000 distinct CDR3 sequences, with around 58% occurring once and the leading ten covering about 25%. Source material: esophageal tumor tissue. Every receptor here comes from a female donor with esophageal squamous cell carcinoma. Both conserved end residues are part of each CDR3. The D gene is left open where the match is weak. Some rows mark clone size as missing; the rest say once, few, many or name a class of expanded clone.

-,TRBV7-2,-,TRBJ2-5,CASSLGKARKETQYF,TGTGCCAGCAGCTTAGGAAAGGCCCGTAAAGAGACCCAGTACTTC
-,TRBV12-3/TRBV12-4,-,TRBJ1-4,CASSLGGEKLFF,TGTGCCAGCAGTTTGGGCGGTGAAAAACTGTTTTTT
-,TRBV7-8,-,TRBJ2-4,CASSLDGDRVWGGYIGNIQYF,TGTGCCAGCAGCTTAGACGGCGACAGGGTCTGGGGGGGTTATATTGGAAACATTCAGTACTTC
-,TRBV7-3,-,TRBJ2-1,CASSPSVVSSYNEQFF,TGTGCCAGCAGCCCATCGGTTGTGAGCTCCTACAATGAGCAGTTCTTC
-,TRBV27,-,TRBJ1-1,CASSSRTGIPFF,TGTGCCAGCAGTAGTAGAACAGGGATTCCTTTCTTT
TRBD1,TRBV12-3/TRBV12-4,-,TRBJ2-2,CASEDRGRSGELFF,TGTGCCAGCGAGGACAGGGGGCGATCCGGGGAGCTGTTTTTT
-,TRBV6-1,-,TRBJ1-1,CASKGGTEAFF,TGTGCCAGCAAAGGGGGCACTGAAGCTTTCTTT
-,TRBV6-8,-,TRBJ2-7,CASSVEFSDYEQYF,TGTGCCAGCAGTGTTGAATTTTCGGACTACGAGCAGTACTTC
-,TRBV19,-,TRBJ2-5,CASSIGVGMETQYF,TGTGCCAGTAGTATAGGGGTCGGAATGGAGACCCAGTACTTC
-,TRBV7-2,-,TRBJ2-3,CASSYRTDNSPLHF,TGTGCCAGCAGCTATCGGACAGACAATTCACCCCTCCACTTC
-,TRBV6-1,-,TRBJ1-5,CASSEARNNEPQHF,TGTGCCAGCAGTGAAGCCAGGAACAATGAGCCCCAGCATTTT
-,TRBV7-6,-,TRBJ2-1,CASSPTSGPFGNEQFF,TGTGCTAGCAGCCCGACTTCGGGGCCTTTCGGTAATGAGCAGTTCTTC
-,TRBV6-6,-,TRBJ2-1,CASRNKRSSYNEQFF,TGTGCCAGCAGGAATAAGCGGAGCTCCTACAATGAGCAGTTCTTC
TRBD1,TRBV18,-,TRBJ2-7,CASSPDRGLYEQYF,TGTGCCAGCTCACCGGACAGGGGGCTCTACGAGCAGTACTTC
-,TRBV7-3,-,TRBJ2-7,CASSPSPFF,TGTGCCAGCAGCCCCTCCCCGTTCTTC
-,TRBV7-9,-,TRBJ1-1,CASSLGGGTRAFF,TGTGCCAGCAGCTTAGGGGGGGGGACAAGAGCTTTCTTT
-,TRBV7-6,few,TRBJ2-5,CASRKRGSDVGETQYF,TGTGCCAGCAGGAAGAGGGGCTCCGACGTTGGGGAGACCCAGTACTTC
-,TRBV11-3,large,TRBJ1-1,CASSLGERTEAFF,TGTGCCAGCAGCTTAGGGGAGAGAACTGAAGCTTTCTTT
TRBD1,TRBV12-3/TRBV12-4,-,TRBJ2-7,CASSIRDRGYEQYF,TGTGCCAGCAGTATCCGGGACAGGGGCTACGAGCAGTACTTC
-,TRBV7-6,-,TRBJ2-2,CASSDPKGTGELFF,TGTGCCAGCAGCGATCCGAAGGGGACCGGGGAGCTGTTTTTT
-,TRBV7-9,many,TRBJ2-5,CASSLGVGGGRETQYF,TGTGCCAGCAGCTTAGGCGTAGGGGGGGGTCGGGAGACCCAGTACTTC
-,TRBV11-2,once,TRBJ2-7,CASSLVGRDGRGSPLHF,TGTGCCAGCAGCTTAGTCGGGCGGGACGGAAGGGGCTCACCCCTCCACTTC
TRBD1,TRBV7-4,-,TRBJ1-2,CASIGDSDYYGYTF,TGTGCCAGCATAGGGGACAGCGACTACTATGGCTACACCTTC
-,TRBV18,-,TRBJ2-3,CASFWGADSDTQYF,TGTGCCAGCTTCTGGGGGGCTGACTCAGATACGCAGTATTTT
-,TRBV7-3,-,TRBJ2-6,CASSLTAFGANVLTF,TGTGCCAGCAGCTTAACAGCGTTTGGGGCCAACGTCCTGACTTTC
-,TRBV9,-,TRBJ2-1,CASSGGLGGSYNEQFF,TGTGCCAGCAGCGGCGGACTCGGGGGCTCCTACAATGAGCAGTTCTTC
TRBD2,TRBV7-3,-,TRBJ2-3,CASSLKAGGTGELYF,TGTGCCAGCAGCTTAAAGGCGGGAGGTACCGGGGAGCTGTATTTT
TRBD2,TRBV7-3,once,TRBJ2-7,CASSLTAGGYYEQYF,TGTGCCAGCAGCTTAACAGCGGGAGGATACTACGAGCAGTACTTC
-,TRBV12-3/TRBV12-4,-,TRBJ2-7,CASSWTVREQYF,TGTGCCAGCAGCTGGACAGTTCGCGAGCAGTACTTC
-,TRBV12-3/TRBV12-4,-,TRBJ1-1,CASSPKVSEAFF,TGTGCCAGCAGCCCCAAGGTGTCTGAAGCTTTCTTT
-,TRBV20-1,-,TRBJ2-7,CSARALARGRDTQYF,TGCAGTGCCAGAGCTCTAGCGCGGGGACGAGATACGCAGTACTTC
TRBD1,TRBV24-1,few,TRBJ2-1,CATSDPIGGAYNEQFF,TGTGCCACCAGTGATCCGATAGGGGGCGCCTACAATGAGCAGTTCTTC
TRBD2,TRBV12-3/TRBV12-4,-,TRBJ2-1,CASSLVAGPYNEQFF,TGTGCCAGCAGTTTAGTAGCGGGGCCTTACAATGAGCAGTTCTTC
-,TRBV6-9,-,TRBJ2-6,CASSWTSGANVLTF,TGTGCCAGCAGTTGGACTTCGGGGGCCAACGTCCTGACTTTC
-,TRBV6-1,once,TRBJ2-1,CASTVERGEQFF,TGTGCCAGCACAGTTGAACGAGGTGAGCAGTTCTTC